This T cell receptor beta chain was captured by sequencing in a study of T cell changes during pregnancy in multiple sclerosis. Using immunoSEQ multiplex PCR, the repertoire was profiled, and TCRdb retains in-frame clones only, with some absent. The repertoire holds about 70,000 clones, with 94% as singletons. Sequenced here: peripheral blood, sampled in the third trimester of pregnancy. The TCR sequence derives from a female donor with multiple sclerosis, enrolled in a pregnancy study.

This CDR3 reads CASSFERTGEPLHF. Written as DNA, the CDR3 is TGTGCCAGCAGCTTCGAAAGGACAGGCGAACCCCTCCACTTT. This chain uses TRBV7-9 with TRBJ1-6; TRBD1 matches 7 bases. Trimming removed 3 bases from V and 12 bases from J; junction bases left unmatched: 8. The CDR3 is made up of 14 amino acids. Per the germline V gene, CDR1 is SEHNR and CDR2 is FQNEAQ (reference sequence).